This is a list of T cell receptor beta chains from one sample in a study of T cell repertoires in cytomegalovirus infection. MiXCR, run by TCRdb on the reads, gives a single entry per CDR3 protein. The data hold a few hundred thousand distinct CDR3 sequences, with just under 40% observed a single time. For these TCRs, the target antigens are not known. The sequencing used cultured PBMCs, collected from culture after CMV antigen stimulation. The receptors stem from a human donor in good health (CMV status not recorded). Some clones in this sample may be carry-over from other donors' samples. CDR3s include the opening cysteine and the closing phenylalanine or tryptophan. A D gene is named only where the DNA matches it firmly. Not all rows give a size; the values are once, few, many and, for expanded clones, a class.

d_call: TRBD2; j_call: TRBJ2-2; v_call: TRBV12-3/TRBV12-4; clone_size: -; cdr3_aa: CASSLVRTSGRDNTGERLF; cdr3_nt: TGTGCCAGCAGTTTAGTAAGGACTAGCGGGAGGGATAACACCGGGGAGCGGCTTTTT
d_call: TRBD2; j_call: TRBJ2-5; v_call: TRBV11-2; clone_size: -; cdr3_aa: CASSQAGAGWETQYF; cdr3_nt: TGTGCCAGCAGCCAAGCGGGGGCAGGGTGGGAGACCCAGTACTTC
d_call: -; j_call: TRBJ2-3; v_call: TRBV20-1; clone_size: -; cdr3_aa: CSARSLRVETTDTQYF; cdr3_nt: TGCAGTGCTAGATCCCTCAGAGTCGAAACCACGGATACGCAGTATTTT
d_call: TRBD2; j_call: TRBJ2-1; v_call: TRBV11-3; clone_size: once; cdr3_aa: CASSRAGGPDEQFF; cdr3_nt: TGTGCCAGCAGCCGAGCGGGAGGGCCAGATGAGCAGTTCTTC
d_call: -; j_call: TRBJ2-7; v_call: TRBV11-2; clone_size: few; cdr3_aa: CASSLGPHEQYF; cdr3_nt: TGTGCCAGCAGCTTAGGGCCCCACGAGCAGTACTTC
d_call: TRBD2; j_call: TRBJ2-2; v_call: TRBV12-3/TRBV12-4; clone_size: -; cdr3_aa: CASSPTTSGRARAGELFF; cdr3_nt: TGTGCCAGCAGTCCTACCACTAGCGGGAGGGCCAGAGCCGGGGAGCTGTTTTTT
d_call: TRBD2; j_call: TRBJ2-5; v_call: TRBV29-1; clone_size: once; cdr3_aa: CSVGGTSGSLSIETQYF; cdr3_nt: TGCAGCGTTGGCGGGACTAGCGGGAGTTTGAGTATAGAGACCCAGTACTTC
d_call: TRBD1; j_call: TRBJ1-6; v_call: TRBV20-1; clone_size: -; cdr3_aa: CSARDLGQGGDSPLHF; cdr3_nt: TGCAGTGCTAGAGATCTGGGACAGGGCGGGGATTCACCCCTCCACTTT
d_call: -; j_call: TRBJ2-3; v_call: TRBV7-2; clone_size: many; cdr3_aa: CASSPQLLSTDTQYF; cdr3_nt: TGTGCCAGCAGCCCCCAGCTGCTAAGCACAGATACGCAGTATTTT
d_call: TRBD2; j_call: TRBJ2-3; v_call: TRBV7-6; clone_size: -; cdr3_aa: CASRPGSERGRGRTQYF; cdr3_nt: TGTGCCAGCAGACCCGGAAGCGAGCGGGGGCGGGGGCGTACGCAGTATTTT
d_call: -; j_call: TRBJ2-5; v_call: TRBV7-2; clone_size: -; cdr3_aa: CASSLGHPFSAAGETQYF; cdr3_nt: TGTGCCAGCAGCTTAGGCCATCCGTTTTCAGCCGCGGGGGAGACCCAGTACTTC
d_call: -; j_call: TRBJ1-2; v_call: TRBV7-9; clone_size: few; cdr3_aa: CASSSRGGVDYGYTF; cdr3_nt: TGTGCCAGCAGCTCGCGGGGGGGAGTAGACTATGGCTACACCTTC
d_call: -; j_call: TRBJ2-1; v_call: TRBV12-5; clone_size: -; cdr3_aa: CASGLGLISYNEQFF; cdr3_nt: TGTGCTAGTGGTCTCGGGCTGATCTCCTACAATGAGCAGTTCTTC
d_call: -; j_call: TRBJ2-1; v_call: TRBV7-9; clone_size: many; cdr3_aa: CASSLSLAYNEQFF; cdr3_nt: TGTGCCAGCAGCTTAAGTCTAGCCTACAATGAGCAGTTCTTC
d_call: -; j_call: TRBJ2-5; v_call: TRBV7-7; clone_size: -; cdr3_aa: CASSWLGGMGETQYF; cdr3_nt: TGTGCCAGCAGCTGGCTCGGCGGGATGGGAGAGACCCAGTACTTC
d_call: TRBD2; j_call: TRBJ2-3; v_call: TRBV4-1; clone_size: -; cdr3_aa: CASSQIGDYRASTDTQYF; cdr3_nt: TGCGCCAGCAGCCAGATTGGGGACTACCGTGCTAGCACAGATACGCAGTATTTT
d_call: TRBD1; j_call: TRBJ2-7; v_call: TRBV28; clone_size: -; cdr3_aa: CASSLLDRYSYEQYF; cdr3_nt: TGTGCCAGCAGTCTCTTGGACAGGTACTCCTACGAGCAGTACTTC
d_call: -; j_call: TRBJ1-6; v_call: TRBV7-8; clone_size: -; cdr3_aa: CASSLAIPGVPDSPLHF; cdr3_nt: TGTGCCAGCAGCTTAGCGATCCCCGGGGTCCCGGATTCACCCCTCCACTTT
d_call: -; j_call: TRBJ2-3; v_call: TRBV19; clone_size: -; cdr3_aa: CASKRGGTITDTQYF; cdr3_nt: TGTGCCAGCAAGAGGGGCGGGACAATCACAGATACGCAGTATTTT
d_call: TRBD1; j_call: TRBJ1-2; v_call: TRBV6-5; clone_size: -; cdr3_aa: CASSYRGQGSPYGYTF; cdr3_nt: TGTGCCAGCAGTTACCGCGGACAGGGGAGCCCCTATGGCTACACCTTC
d_call: -; j_call: TRBJ2-1; v_call: TRBV11-2; clone_size: few; cdr3_aa: CASSWTPYNEQFF; cdr3_nt: TGTGCCAGCAGCTGGACTCCATACAATGAGCAGTTCTTC
d_call: TRBD1; j_call: TRBJ2-2; v_call: TRBV6-8; clone_size: -; cdr3_aa: CACKPPGQTTGELFF; cdr3_nt: TGTGCCTGCAAGCCGCCGGGACAGACAACCGGGGAGCTGTTTTTT
d_call: -; j_call: TRBJ1-1; v_call: TRBV6-1; clone_size: few; cdr3_aa: CASMRGNTEAFF; cdr3_nt: TGTGCCAGCATGAGGGGGAACACTGAAGCTTTCTTT
d_call: -; j_call: TRBJ1-1; v_call: TRBV29-1; clone_size: -; cdr3_aa: CSVPLKGNTEAFF; cdr3_nt: TGCAGCGTGCCACTTAAGGGGAACACTGAAGCTTTCTTT
d_call: TRBD2; j_call: TRBJ2-1; v_call: TRBV6-2/TRBV6-3; clone_size: few; cdr3_aa: CASRAGRLASNGVKYNEQFF; cdr3_nt: TGTGCCAGCAGGGCCGGTCGACTAGCGTCTAATGGGGTAAAATACAATGAGCAGTTCTTC
d_call: -; j_call: TRBJ1-5; v_call: TRBV19; clone_size: few; cdr3_aa: CATQDGYSNQPQHF; cdr3_nt: TGTGCCACCCAAGACGGGTATAGCAATCAGCCCCAGCATTTT
d_call: -; j_call: TRBJ2-7; v_call: TRBV6-5; clone_size: -; cdr3_aa: CASSYNPGGAWEQYF; cdr3_nt: TGTGCCAGCAGTTACAATCCCGGAGGGGCTTGGGAGCAGTACTTC
d_call: TRBD2; j_call: TRBJ2-1; v_call: TRBV7-2; clone_size: few; cdr3_aa: CASSPWASGHNEQFF; cdr3_nt: TGTGCCAGCAGCCCTTGGGCTAGCGGACACAATGAGCAGTTCTTC
d_call: -; j_call: TRBJ2-5; v_call: TRBV5-1; clone_size: -; cdr3_aa: CASSLGLGRNQETQYF; cdr3_nt: TGCGCCAGCAGCTTGGGCCTGGGGAGGAACCAAGAGACCCAGTACTTC
d_call: TRBD1; j_call: TRBJ1-3; v_call: TRBV7-9; clone_size: once; cdr3_aa: CASSSQTGPGNTIYF; cdr3_nt: TGTGCCAGCAGCTCCCAGACAGGGCCTGGAAACACCATATATTTT
d_call: -; j_call: TRBJ2-5; v_call: TRBV7-2; clone_size: -; cdr3_aa: CASSLVVPRETQYF; cdr3_nt: TGTGCCAGCAGCTTAGTCGTCCCCCGGGAGACCCAGTACTTC
d_call: TRBD1; j_call: TRBJ1-2; v_call: TRBV7-2; clone_size: many; cdr3_aa: CASSLAGTGDYGYTF; cdr3_nt: TGTGCCAGCAGCTTAGCTGGGACAGGGGACTATGGCTACACCTTC
d_call: -; j_call: TRBJ1-5; v_call: TRBV19; clone_size: -; cdr3_aa: CASRSQPQHF; cdr3_nt: TGTGCCAGTAGAAGCCAGCCCCAGCATTTT
d_call: -; j_call: TRBJ2-3; v_call: TRBV7-9; clone_size: few; cdr3_aa: CAIDFTDTQYF; cdr3_nt: TGTGCCATTGATTTCACAGATACGCAGTATTTT
d_call: -; j_call: TRBJ1-1; v_call: TRBV6-2/TRBV6-3; clone_size: -; cdr3_aa: CASSYSTLGVNEAFF; cdr3_nt: TGTGCCAGCAGTTACTCGACTCTCGGGGTAAACGAAGCTTTCTTT
d_call: TRBD1; j_call: TRBJ2-3; v_call: TRBV20-1; clone_size: -; cdr3_aa: CSAAPDRVSTDTQYF; cdr3_nt: TGCAGTGCCGCACCCGACAGGGTCAGCACAGATACGCAGTATTTT
d_call: TRBD1; j_call: TRBJ2-7; v_call: TRBV12-3/TRBV12-4; clone_size: -; cdr3_aa: CASSLGTGAGDWPLYEQYF; cdr3_nt: TGTGCCAGCAGTCTAGGGACAGGGGCGGGCGACTGGCCCCTCTACGAGCAGTACTTC
d_call: -; j_call: TRBJ2-7; v_call: TRBV7-9; clone_size: few; cdr3_aa: CASSSLRDTEQYF; cdr3_nt: TGTGCCAGCAGCTCACTCCGGGACACAGAGCAGTACTTC
d_call: -; j_call: TRBJ1-1; v_call: TRBV11-2; clone_size: -; cdr3_aa: CASAGGLNTEAFF; cdr3_nt: TGTGCCAGTGCCGGGGGCTTGAACACTGAAGCTTTCTTT
d_call: -; j_call: TRBJ2-1; v_call: TRBV3-1; clone_size: -; cdr3_aa: CASSPLRLRNEQFF; cdr3_nt: TGTGCCAGCAGCCCCTTAAGGCTCCGGAATGAGCAGTTCTTC
d_call: -; j_call: TRBJ1-2; v_call: TRBV5-4; clone_size: few; cdr3_aa: CASSYRGGQGYTF; cdr3_nt: TGTGCCAGCAGCTACCGTGGTGGGCAGGGCTACACCTTC
d_call: TRBD1; j_call: TRBJ1-1; v_call: TRBV20-1; clone_size: -; cdr3_aa: CSARRQGVAEAFF; cdr3_nt: TGCAGTGCTAGGAGACAGGGTGTCGCTGAAGCTTTCTTT
d_call: -; j_call: TRBJ1-5; v_call: TRBV7-2; clone_size: -; cdr3_aa: CASSLAPGPQHF; cdr3_nt: TGTGCCAGCAGCTTGGCCCCAGGGCCCCAGCATTTT
d_call: TRBD2; j_call: TRBJ2-2; v_call: TRBV7-2; clone_size: few; cdr3_aa: CASRTSGNTGELFF; cdr3_nt: TGTGCCAGCCGGACTAGCGGTAACACCGGGGAGCTGTTTTTT
d_call: TRBD1; j_call: TRBJ2-3; v_call: TRBV6-6; clone_size: -; cdr3_aa: CASSRRGQAADTQYF; cdr3_nt: TGTGCCAGCAGCCGACGCGGACAGGCGGCGGATACGCAGTATTTT
d_call: -; j_call: TRBJ2-2; v_call: TRBV19; clone_size: few; cdr3_aa: CASSIQRNTGELFF; cdr3_nt: TGTGCCAGTAGTATCCAGAGGAACACCGGGGAGCTGTTTTTT
d_call: TRBD1; j_call: TRBJ1-1; v_call: TRBV12-3/TRBV12-4; clone_size: few; cdr3_aa: CASSFDRAATEAFF; cdr3_nt: TGTGCCAGCAGTTTTGACAGGGCTGCCACTGAAGCTTTCTTT
d_call: -; j_call: TRBJ1-1; v_call: TRBV5-1; clone_size: -; cdr3_aa: CASSQDRQNTEAFF; cdr3_nt: TGCGCCAGCAGCCAAGACAGGCAGAACACTGAAGCTTTCTTT
d_call: -; j_call: TRBJ1-2; v_call: TRBV6-5; clone_size: -; cdr3_aa: CASSYWRGARGYTF; cdr3_nt: TGTGCCAGCAGTTACTGGCGGGGGGCGCGAGGCTACACCTTC
d_call: -; j_call: TRBJ2-5; v_call: TRBV7-2; clone_size: -; cdr3_aa: CASSLRLALETQYF; cdr3_nt: TGTGCCAGCAGCTTAAGGCTAGCGTTGGAGACCCAGTACTTC
d_call: -; j_call: TRBJ2-1; v_call: TRBV4-3; clone_size: -; cdr3_aa: CASSQDWQREQFF; cdr3_nt: TGCGCCAGCAGCCAAGATTGGCAGCGTGAGCAGTTCTTC
d_call: -; j_call: TRBJ2-5; v_call: TRBV6-1; clone_size: few; cdr3_aa: CASSGGFGETQYF; cdr3_nt: TGTGCCAGCAGTGGCGGTTTTGGGGAGACCCAGTACTTC
d_call: -; j_call: TRBJ2-1; v_call: TRBV6-5; clone_size: -; cdr3_aa: CASSYSIGLEQFF; cdr3_nt: TGTGCCAGCAGTTACTCGATTGGTCTCGAGCAGTTCTTC